What follows are 9 T cell receptor beta chains derived from one specimen sequenced in a study of blood T cell repertoires in COVID-19. Measured with immunoSEQ multiplex PCR; TCRdb has only the in-frame clones, and not every one. Of roughly 230,000 clones in the sample, about nine tenths were seen once. Sequenced sample: PBMCs or T cells enriched from blood (not recorded which). All receptors derive from a man younger than 40 in a cohort exposed to, infected with or recovered from COVID-19 (not recorded which).

The DNA for the CDR3 is TGTGCCAGCGGACAGGGAGCAAACATTCAGTACTTC. Its protein is CASGQGANIQYF. J is TRBJ2-4 and V is TRBV6-5; TRBD1 agrees at 8 bases. The CDR3 has 12 residues. Germline V gene lookup returns CDR1 MNHEY and CDR2 SVGAGI. V shed 8 bases, J shed 6 bases, and the junction held 3 bases outside the gene matches.

This clone was detected only once. The CDR3 region is CASSPWTDSSYNEQFF. The CDR3 bases are TGTGCCAGCAGCCCTTGGACAGATAGCTCCTACAATGAGCAGTTCTTC. This chain joins TRBV5-5 and TRBJ2-1; D possibly corresponds to TRBD1 (6 bases). The V gene lost 4 bases and the J gene lost 0 bases, with 14 bases spanning the gap. This CDR3 region has 16 residues. Germline V lookup: CDR1 SGHKS, CDR2 YYEKEE (reference sequence).

The CDR3 is CASSLPSGSSYNEQFF. In DNA form, the CDR3 reads TGCGCCAGCAGCCTCCCTAGCGGGAGCTCCTACAATGAGCAGTTCTTC. The gene calls are TRBV4-1 and TRBJ2-1, with 10 bases fitting TRBD2. This CDR3 comprises 16 residues. The germline CDR1 and CDR2 sequences are MGHRA and YSYEKL. V lost 4 bases to trimming and J lost 0 bases; unmatched junction nucleotides: 3.

This chain uses TRBV5-1 with TRBJ1-1; TRBD1 aligns across 7 bases. The V gene end was trimmed by 5 bases and the J gene end by 1 base; junction bases not matched to a gene: 8. From germline, CDR1 is SGHRS and CDR2 YFSETQ. The CDR3 is 15 residues long. CDR3 nucleotide sequence: TGCGCCAGCAGGGGCAAGGGGGCCCAGAACACTGAAGCTTTCTTT. This translates into CASRGKGAQNTEAFF.

The V call is TRBV5-4, the J call TRBJ2-7; the match to TRBD2 covers 7 bases. The CDR3 covers 15 residues. Germline assignment: CDR1 SGHNT and CDR2 YYREEE (reference sequence). With V trimmed by 2 bases and J by 0 bases, 5 bases remained unmatched. The CDR3 region has the DNA TGTGCCAGCAGCTTCATAGCGGGTAGCTCCTACGAGCAGTACTTC. Translation: CASSFIAGSSYEQYF.

V usage is TRBV5-1 and J usage is TRBJ2-5; weak D call: TRBD1 (6 bases). CDR1 is SGHRS and CDR2 is YFSETQ in the germline V gene. The CDR3 consists of 14 residues. With 2 bases removed from V and 3 bases from J, the gap between germline ends came to 11 bases. The CDR3 loop reads CASSFRDTKETQYF. The CDR3 DNA follows: TGCGCCAGCAGCTTCCGGGACACCAAAGAGACCCAGTACTTC.

This chain connects TRBV9 to TRBJ2-7; 14 bases match TRBD2. This CDR3 contains 16 residues. The ends lost 3 bases at V and 5 bases at J; junction bases unmatched: 7. Germline CDR1 and CDR2: SGDLS and YYNGEE. The CDR3 nucleotides read TGTGCCAGCAGCGCCGGAGAGGGACTAGCGGGAGACGAGCAGTACTTC. Translating it yields CASSAGEGLAGDEQYF.

This clone has only one observation. The chain carries TRBV6-5 and TRBJ2-7; 10 positions match TRBD2. V lost 5 bases, J lost 1 base, and 5 bases stayed unmatched. CDR3 size: 15 residues. Per the germline V gene, CDR1 is MNHEY and CDR2 is SVGAGI. The CDR3 here is CASSTRTSGSYEQYF. The DNA for the CDR3 is TGTGCCAGCAGTACTCGGACTAGCGGTTCCTACGAGCAGTACTTC.

J is TRBJ1-1 and V is TRBV19; 7 bases fit TRBD1. The CDR3 length is 17 residues. Germline lookup yields CDR1 LNHDA and CDR2 SQIVND (reference sequence). V dropped 1 base and J dropped 1; count of bases not matched to a gene: 9. The CDR3 reads CASSIGVGGTANTEAFF. The CDR3 DNA follows: TGTGCCAGTAGTATAGGAGTAGGCGGGACAGCGAACACTGAAGCTTTCTTT.